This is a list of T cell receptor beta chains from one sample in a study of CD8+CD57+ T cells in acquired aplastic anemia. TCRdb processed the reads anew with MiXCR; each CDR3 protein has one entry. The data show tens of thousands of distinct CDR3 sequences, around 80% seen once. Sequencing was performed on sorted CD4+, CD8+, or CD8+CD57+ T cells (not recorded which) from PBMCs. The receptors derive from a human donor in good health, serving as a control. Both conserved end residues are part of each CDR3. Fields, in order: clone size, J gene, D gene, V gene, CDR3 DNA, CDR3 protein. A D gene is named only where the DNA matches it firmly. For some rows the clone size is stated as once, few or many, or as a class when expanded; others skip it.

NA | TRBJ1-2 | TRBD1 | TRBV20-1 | TGCAGTGCTAGAGATCTGACAGGGGATGGCTACACCTTC | CSARDLTGDGYTF
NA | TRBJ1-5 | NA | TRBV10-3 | TGTGCCACCAGGGAGAATCAGGGTCAGCCCCAGCATTTT | CATRENQGQPQHF
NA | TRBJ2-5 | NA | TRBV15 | TGTGCCACCAGCAGGTTACTCCAAGAGACCCAGTACTTC | CATSRLLQETQYF
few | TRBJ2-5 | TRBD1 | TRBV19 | TGTGCCAGTGAGGGCGGACAGGGTGGAGAGACCCAGTACTTC | CASEGGQGGETQYF
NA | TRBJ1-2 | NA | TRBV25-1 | TGTGCCAGCAGTGAATATGTGTTCGCTAACGCTAACTATGGCTACACCTTC | CASSEYVFANANYGYTF
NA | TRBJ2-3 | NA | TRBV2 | TGTGCCAGCATTCCTACGGGGGAAGATACGCAGTATTTT | CASIPTGEDTQYF
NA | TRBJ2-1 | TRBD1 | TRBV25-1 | TGTGCCAGCAGTGGGGGACAGGGGTCCTACAATGAGCAGTTCTTC | CASSGGQGSYNEQFF
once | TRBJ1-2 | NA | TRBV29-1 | TGCAGCGTTGTCGAGACAGACCGCTTCTATGGCTACACCTTC | CSVVETDRFYGYTF
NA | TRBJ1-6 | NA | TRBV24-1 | TGTGCCACCCAGGGCTCACCCCTCCACTTT | CATQGSPLHF
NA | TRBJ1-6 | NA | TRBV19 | TGTGCCAGTAGTATAGAGGGTTCACCCCTCCACTTT | CASSIEGSPLHF
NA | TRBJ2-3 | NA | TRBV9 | TGTGCCAGCAGCGTAATTCCTGGGGAAGCAGATGCGCAGTATTTT | CASSVIPGEADAQYF
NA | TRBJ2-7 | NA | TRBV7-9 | TGTGCCAGCAGCTTTGACACCTACTCCTACGAGCAGTACTTC | CASSFDTYSYEQYF
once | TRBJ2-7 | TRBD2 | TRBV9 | TGTGCCAGCAGCGCCTCAGCGGGGGGGTTCTCCTACGAGCAGTACTTC | CASSASAGGFSYEQYF
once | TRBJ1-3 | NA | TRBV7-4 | TGTGCCAGCAGCCTAGTCCGGGGGGCAAGCTCTGGAAACACCATATATTTT | CASSLVRGASSGNTIYF
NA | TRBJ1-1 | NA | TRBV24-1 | TGTGCCACCAGTGATTCGTGGGCTGGGCAAGCTTTCTTT | CATSDSWAGQAFF
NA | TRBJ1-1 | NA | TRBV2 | TGTGCCAGCAGTGTCGGGCTAATGAACACTGAAGCTTTCTTT | CASSVGLMNTEAFF
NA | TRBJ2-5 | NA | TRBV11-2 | TGTGCCAGCAGCGCACGGGGGCCCGGGGAGACCCAGTACTTC | CASSARGPGETQYF
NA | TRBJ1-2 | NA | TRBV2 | TGTGCCAGCAGGACAGCCTATGGCTACACCTTC | CASRTAYGYTF
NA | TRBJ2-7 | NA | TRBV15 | TGTGCCACCAGCAGCGAAACAGGGCACGAGCAGTACTTC | CATSSETGHEQYF
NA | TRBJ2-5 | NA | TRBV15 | TGTGCCACCAGCAGAGACAGGGGCCTCCAAGAGACCCAGTACTTC | CATSRDRGLQETQYF
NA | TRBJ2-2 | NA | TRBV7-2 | TGTGCCAGCAGCCTCAAGATTGGAATTGGGGAGCTGTTTTTT | CASSLKIGIGELFF
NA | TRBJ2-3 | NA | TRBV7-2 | TGTGCCAGCAGCCCTGGACCCACGCAGTATTTT | CASSPGPTQYF
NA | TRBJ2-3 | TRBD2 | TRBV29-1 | TGCAGCGTAGAACCTAGCGGGACGCAGTATTTT | CSVEPSGTQYF
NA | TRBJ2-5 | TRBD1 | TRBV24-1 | TGTGCCACCAGTGACAAAGGACAGGGGACCGTCGAAGAGACCCAGTACTTC | CATSDKGQGTVEETQYF
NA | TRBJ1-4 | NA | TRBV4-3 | TGCGCCAGCAGCCAAGATGGGACAGAAAAACTGTTTTTT | CASSQDGTEKLFF
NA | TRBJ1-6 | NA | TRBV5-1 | TGCGCCAGCTTTCTGGACGGGTCTCATAGATCACCCCTCCACTTT | CASFLDGSHRSPLHF
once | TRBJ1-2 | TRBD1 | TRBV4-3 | TGCGCCAGCAGCAGAGGGACAGGACCTTATGGCTACACCTTC | CASSRGTGPYGYTF
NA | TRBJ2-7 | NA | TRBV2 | TGTGCCAGCAGTTCGACTAGTTTCACTTACGAGCAGTACTTC | CASSSTSFTYEQYF
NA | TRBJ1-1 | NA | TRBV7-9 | TGTGCCAGCAGCTTAGTAGTAAACACTGAAGCTTTCTTT | CASSLVVNTEAFF
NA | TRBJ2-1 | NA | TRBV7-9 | TGTGCCAGCAGCTTCCCCGGGGAGCAGTTCTTC | CASSFPGEQFF
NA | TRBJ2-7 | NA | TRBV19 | TGTGCCAGTAGTATAGATTCGGGCGCGGAGCAGTACTTC | CASSIDSGAEQYF
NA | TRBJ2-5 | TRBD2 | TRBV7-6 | TGTGCCAGCAGCTTAGGGACTAGCGGGGGGGGCGCAATTCAAGAGACCCAGTACTTC | CASSLGTSGGGAIQETQYF
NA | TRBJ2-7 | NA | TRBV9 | TGTGCCAGCAGCGTAGACCCGAGCTGGGTCTACGAGCAGTACTTC | CASSVDPSWVYEQYF
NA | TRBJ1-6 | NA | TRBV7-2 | TGTGCCAGCAGCTTTACGGACCTCTCTGTGGCCCTCCACTTT | CASSFTDLSVALHF
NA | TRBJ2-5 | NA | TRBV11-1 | TGTGCCAGCAGCACTGGGCCTAGGACCCAGTACTTC | CASSTGPRTQYF
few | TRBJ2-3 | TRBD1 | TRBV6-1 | TGTGCCAGCAGTGAAGACGAGACAGGGGGCGCAGATACGCAGTATTTT | CASSEDETGGADTQYF